The next 16 T cell receptor beta chains were all read from a single sample in a study of control samples from healthy donors and cancer patients. The data were produced by immunoSEQ multiplex PCR, yet TCRdb's version contains in-frame clones alone and is incomplete. The sample contains over 150,000 clones, 85% to 95% of which appear only once. The sample consisted of blood. The receptors shown here come from a woman younger than 30 in good health.

This chain connects TRBV4-1 to TRBJ1-2; TRBD1 matches at 11 bases. V lost 2 bases to trimming and J lost 4 bases; unmatched junction nucleotides: 9. Germline V gives CDR1 MGHRA, CDR2 YSYEKL. The CDR3 consists of 17 residues. Written as DNA, the CDR3 is TGCGCCAGCAGCCAACTTGGACAGGGGGCGCAGGTCTATGGCTACACCTTC. Its translation: CASSQLGQGAQVYGYTF.

V gene TRBV11-3 combines with J gene TRBJ2-1, with TRBD2 matching over 11 bases. J gave up 9 bases and V 3 bases, and 4 bases lay outside the gene matches. Germline CDR1 SGHNT, CDR2 YENEEA. This CDR3 is built from 14 residues. CDR3 nucleotide sequence: TGTGCCAGCAGCTTTAGCGGGAGGGGAGGTGAGCAGTTCTTC. Amino acid sequence: CASSFSGRGGEQFF.

The chain couples TRBV21-1 to TRBJ1-6; no check of the table's D call, TRBD1, against the DNA was made. TRBV21-1 is shown as a pseudogene. The CDR3 sequence is 18 residues long. The CDR3: CASSKASFWTGKGSPLHF. CDR3 coding DNA: TGTGCCAGCAGCAAAGCTTCTTTCTGGACAGGGAAGGGATCACCCCTCCACTTT.

V gene TRBV9 combines with J gene TRBJ2-2, with 10 bases matching TRBD1. Germline V gene sequence: CDR1 SGDLS, CDR2 YYNGEE. This CDR3 is 16 amino acids long. The trim removed 3 bases at V and 5 bases at J, leaving 7 bases unmatched. Written as DNA, the CDR3 is TGTGCCAGCAGCGCCCCCGGGACAGGGGATACCGGGGAGCTGTTTTTT. Protein sequence: CASSAPGTGDTGELFF.

The rearrangement joins TRBV6-6 to TRBJ1-1; TRBD1 agrees at 7 bases. Germline assignment: CDR1 MNHNY and CDR2 SVGAGI (reference sequence). The junction had 8 bases not matched to a gene; V was cut back by 2 bases and J by 5 bases. This CDR3 is 15 amino acids long. The CDR3 loop is CASSYPNRGRTEAFF. The DNA for the CDR3 is TGTGCCAGCAGTTACCCTAACAGGGGCCGGACTGAAGCTTTCTTT.

J is TRBJ2-3 and V is TRBV10-2; weak D call: TRBD1 (6 bases). The V end was cut by 11 bases, the J end by 0 bases, with 21 bases between. CDR1 is WSHSY, CDR2 SAAADI, per germline. This CDR3 has 16 amino acids. This chain's CDR3 is CAGSRDPQGSTDTQYF. CDR3 sequence (DNA): TGCGCCGGGAGCCGGGACCCCCAGGGGAGCACAGATACGCAGTATTTT.

The chain uses TRBV27 and TRBJ2-7; 8 bases are a match to TRBD2. Germline V gene sequence: CDR1 MNHEY, CDR2 SMNVEV (reference sequence). The junction had 13 bases not matched to a gene; V was cut back by 6 bases and J by 6 bases. The CDR3 has 15 residues. CDR3 DNA sequence: TGTGCCAGCAGGCCCTGGGGAGCGGGGGTAGGCGAGCAGTACTTC. It codes for CASRPWGAGVGEQYF.

J is TRBJ2-5 and V is TRBV19; D possibly corresponds to TRBD2 (5 bases). This CDR3 contains 15 residues. Deletions cut 4 bases from V and 1 base from J, with 13 bases between. The germline CDR1 and CDR2 sequences are LNHDA and SQIVND (reference sequence). CDR3 coding DNA: TGTGCCAGTAGTACCCCTGGAGCGGCCCAAGAGACCCAGTACTTC. Translation gives CASSTPGAAQETQYF.

This rearrangement joins TRBV10-3 to TRBJ2-5, with D possibly being TRBD1 (5 bases). The CDR3 is 13 amino acids. V was cut by 8 bases and J by 5 bases, with 15 bases left in between. The germline gives CDR1 ENHRY, CDR2 SYGVKD. CDR3 DNA sequence: TGTGCCATCTCAGAAGGGGTCGGGGAGACCCAGTACTTC. The encoded protein is CAISEGVGETQYF.

The genes are TRBV5-1 and TRBJ1-6, with no clear D. V dropped 0 bases and J dropped 0 bases, with 7 bases sitting between them. The germline V gene encodes CDR1 SGHRS and CDR2 YFSETQ. The CDR3 length is 16 residues. CDR3 residues: CASSLGGSSYNSPLHF. CDR3 coding DNA: TGCGCCAGCAGCTTGGGGGGAAGCTCCTATAATTCACCCCTCCACTTT.

In its sample, this clone was seen a few times. V is TRBV2 and J is TRBJ2-7, with a possible D match to TRBD1 (7 bases). Trimming took 6 bases from V and 10 from J, leaving 22 bases between them. The germline CDR1 and CDR2 sequences are SNHLY and FYNNEI. The CDR3 is made up of 14 amino acids. As DNA, the CDR3 is TGTGCCAGCAGGCAAGAGGCAGGGGGGAGCGAACAGTACTTC. This encodes CASRQEAGGSEQYF.

V is TRBV7-3 and J is TRBJ1-4; no firm D call. Looked up from germline, CDR1 is SGHTA and CDR2 is FQGTGA. V lost 0 bases to trimming and J lost 0 bases, with 8 bases between them. The CDR3 runs 16 residues. The CDR3 reads CASSLTSGATNEKLFF. The CDR3 DNA follows: TGTGCCAGCAGCTTAACGTCGGGAGCAACTAATGAAAAACTGTTTTTT.

This rearrangement joins TRBV7-2 to TRBJ2-5; D is possibly TRBD1 (5 bases). CDR1 and CDR2 from the germline V gene are SGHTA and FQGNSA. The V and J ends lost 1 base and 3 bases respectively, with 9 bases between them. This CDR3 comprises 14 residues. CDR3 sequence reads: CASSLVRQKETQYF. In nucleotides, the CDR3 is TGTGCCAGCAGCTTAGTCCGACAGAAAGAGACCCAGTACTTC.

This chain links TRBV28 with TRBJ2-7, with D hard to call. CDR1 is MDHEN and CDR2 is SYDVKM in the germline V gene. This CDR3 comprises 16 residues. The ends were cut back, 3 bases at V and 2 bases at J, with 17 bases in the middle. The CDR3 DNA sequence: TGTGCCAGCAGTTTCCGTACAGACCTTGGCGCCTACGAGCAGTACTTC. The encoded protein is CASSFRTDLGAYEQYF.

The V gene is TRBV24-1, the J gene TRBJ2-7; a possible D gene is TRBD1 (7 bases). V was shortened by 4 bases and J by 0 bases, with 18 bases between the two germline ends. Germline CDR1 is KGHDR and CDR2 is SFDVKD. CDR3 size: 17 residues. This CDR3 is CATSDNQGGRSSYEQYF. The DNA of the CDR3 is TGTGCCACCAGTGACAATCAGGGGGGAAGGAGCTCCTACGAGCAGTACTTC.

The chain joins TRBV7-9 to TRBJ2-3; weak D call: TRBD2 (6 bases). The CDR3 is made up of 12 amino acids. Trimming cost V 5 bases and J 5 bases, with 8 bases left between them. Looked up from germline, CDR1 is SEHNR and CDR2 is FQNEAQ (reference sequence). The CDR3 here is CASSPEGDTQYF. CDR3 DNA sequence: TGTGCCAGCAGCCCGGAGGGAGATACGCAGTATTTT.